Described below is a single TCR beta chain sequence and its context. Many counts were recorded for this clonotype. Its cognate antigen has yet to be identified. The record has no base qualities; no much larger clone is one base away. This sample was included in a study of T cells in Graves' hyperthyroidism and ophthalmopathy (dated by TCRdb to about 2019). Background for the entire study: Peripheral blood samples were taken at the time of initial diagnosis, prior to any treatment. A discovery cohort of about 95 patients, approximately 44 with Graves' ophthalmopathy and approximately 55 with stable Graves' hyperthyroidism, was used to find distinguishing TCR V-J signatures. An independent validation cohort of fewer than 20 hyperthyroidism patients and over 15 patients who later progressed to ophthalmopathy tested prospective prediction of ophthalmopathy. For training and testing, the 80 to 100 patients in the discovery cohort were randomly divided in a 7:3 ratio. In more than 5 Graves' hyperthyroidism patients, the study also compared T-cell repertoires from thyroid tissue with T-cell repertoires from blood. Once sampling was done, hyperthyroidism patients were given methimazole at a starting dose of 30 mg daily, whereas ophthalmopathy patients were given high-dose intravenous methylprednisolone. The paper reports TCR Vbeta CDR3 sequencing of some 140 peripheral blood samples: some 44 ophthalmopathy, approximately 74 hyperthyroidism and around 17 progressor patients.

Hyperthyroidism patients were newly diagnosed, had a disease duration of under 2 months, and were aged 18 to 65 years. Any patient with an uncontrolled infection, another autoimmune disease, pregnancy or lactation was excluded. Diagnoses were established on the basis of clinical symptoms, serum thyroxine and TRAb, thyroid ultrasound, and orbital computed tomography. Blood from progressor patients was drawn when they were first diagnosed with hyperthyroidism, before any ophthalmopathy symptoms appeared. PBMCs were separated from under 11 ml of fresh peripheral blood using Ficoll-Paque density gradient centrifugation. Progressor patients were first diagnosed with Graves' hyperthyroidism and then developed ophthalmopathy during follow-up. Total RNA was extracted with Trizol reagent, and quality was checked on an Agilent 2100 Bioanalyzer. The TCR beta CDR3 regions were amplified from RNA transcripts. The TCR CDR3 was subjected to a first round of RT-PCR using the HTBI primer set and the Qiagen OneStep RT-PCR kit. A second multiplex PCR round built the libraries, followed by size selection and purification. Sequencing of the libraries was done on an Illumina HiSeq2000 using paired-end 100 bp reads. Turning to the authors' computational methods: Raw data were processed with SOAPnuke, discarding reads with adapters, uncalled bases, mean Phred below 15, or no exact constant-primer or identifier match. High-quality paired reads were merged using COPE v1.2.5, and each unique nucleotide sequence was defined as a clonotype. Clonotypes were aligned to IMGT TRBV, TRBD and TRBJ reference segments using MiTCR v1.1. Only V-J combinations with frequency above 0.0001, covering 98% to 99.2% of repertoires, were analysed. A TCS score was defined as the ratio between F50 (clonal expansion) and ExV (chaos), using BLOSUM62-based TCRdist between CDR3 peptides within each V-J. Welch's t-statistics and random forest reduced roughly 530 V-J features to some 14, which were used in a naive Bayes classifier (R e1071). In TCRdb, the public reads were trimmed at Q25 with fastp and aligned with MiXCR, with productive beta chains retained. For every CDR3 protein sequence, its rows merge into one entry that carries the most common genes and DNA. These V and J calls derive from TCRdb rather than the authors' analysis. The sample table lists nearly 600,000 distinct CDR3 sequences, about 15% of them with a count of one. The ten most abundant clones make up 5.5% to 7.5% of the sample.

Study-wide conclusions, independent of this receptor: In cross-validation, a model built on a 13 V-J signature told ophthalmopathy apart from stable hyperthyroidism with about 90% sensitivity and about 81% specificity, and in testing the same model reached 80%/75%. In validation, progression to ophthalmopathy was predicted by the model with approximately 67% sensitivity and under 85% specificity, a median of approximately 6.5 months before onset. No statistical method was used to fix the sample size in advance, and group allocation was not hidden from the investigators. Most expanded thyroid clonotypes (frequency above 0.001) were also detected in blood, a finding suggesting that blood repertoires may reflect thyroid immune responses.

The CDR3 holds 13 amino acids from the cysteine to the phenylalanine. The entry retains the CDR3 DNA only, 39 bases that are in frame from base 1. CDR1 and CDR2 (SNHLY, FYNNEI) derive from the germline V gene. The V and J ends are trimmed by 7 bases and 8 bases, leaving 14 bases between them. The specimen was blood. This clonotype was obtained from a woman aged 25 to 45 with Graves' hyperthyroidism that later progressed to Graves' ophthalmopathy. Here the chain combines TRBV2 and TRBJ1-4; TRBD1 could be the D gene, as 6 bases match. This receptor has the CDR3 CASIGQRGEKLFF. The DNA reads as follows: TGTGCCAGCATAGGACAGAGGGGGGAAAAACTGTTTTTT.